This T cell receptor beta chain was profiled in a study of blood T cells in healthy people across ages. The CDR3 spans 12 residues. Per the germline V gene, CDR1 is SQVTM and CDR2 is ANQGSEA. Trimming removed 6 bases from V and 2 bases from J, with 9 bases in between. The people who gave samples were healthy Caucasians from Russia, aged roughly 6 to 100. There were at least 6 micrograms of total RNA extracted from every sample. This clonotype has just a few counts. PCR was performed a second time for roughly 6 to 12 cycles using a sample-barcoded 5' primer and a J-beta primer mix. A tag from a template-switch adaptor with 12 random nucleotides marked each cDNA molecule. From the 5' RACE reads, TCRdb called clonotypes with MiXCR, one entry per CDR3 protein. The sample records about 1.4 million distinct CDR3 sequences, roughly 59% being singletons.

The chain has TRBV29-1 and TRBJ2-3; the D is unclear. The receptor was isolated from a man aged 18 to 30 in good health. Input material: blood. The CDR3 DNA follows: TGCAGCGTCGAAAGGGACACAGATACGCAGTATTTT. Its translation is CSVERDTDTQYF.